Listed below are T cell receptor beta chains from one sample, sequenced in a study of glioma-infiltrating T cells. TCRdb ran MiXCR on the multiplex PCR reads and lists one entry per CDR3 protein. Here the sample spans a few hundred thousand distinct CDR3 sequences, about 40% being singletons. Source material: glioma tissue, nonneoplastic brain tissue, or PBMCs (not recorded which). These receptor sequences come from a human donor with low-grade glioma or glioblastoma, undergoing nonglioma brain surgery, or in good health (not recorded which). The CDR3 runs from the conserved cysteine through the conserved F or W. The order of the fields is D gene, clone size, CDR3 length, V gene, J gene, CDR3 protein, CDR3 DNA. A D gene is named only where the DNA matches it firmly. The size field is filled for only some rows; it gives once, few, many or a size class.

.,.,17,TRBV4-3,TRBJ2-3,CASSRTTGRLSTDTQYF,TGCGCCAGCAGCCGGACCACGGGACGCCTGTCCACAGATACGCAGTATTTT
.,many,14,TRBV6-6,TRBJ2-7,CASSYSYRYDEQYF,TGTGCCAGCAGTTACTCGTACCGGTACGACGAGCAGTACTTC
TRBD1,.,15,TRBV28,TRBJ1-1,CASTSPGTVNTEAFF,TGTGCCAGCACCTCGCCCGGGACAGTTAACACTGAAGCTTTCTTT
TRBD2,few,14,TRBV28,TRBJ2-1,CASSTGGSYNEQSF,TGTGCCAGCAGTACGGGAGGTTCCTACAATGAGCAGTCCTTC
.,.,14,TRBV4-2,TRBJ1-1,CASSPYSGNTEAFF,TGTGCCAGCAGCCCTTATTCAGGGAACACTGAAGCTTTCTTT
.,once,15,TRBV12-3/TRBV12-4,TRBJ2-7,CASSLMLTSSYEQYF,TGTGCCAGCAGTTTAATGCTCACGTCCTCCTACGAGCAGTACTTC
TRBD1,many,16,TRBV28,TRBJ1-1,CASSSSGTGPNTEAFF,TGTGCCAGCAGTTCATCCGGGACAGGGCCCAACACTGAAGCTTTCTTT
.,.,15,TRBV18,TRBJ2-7,CASSPTLGLNYEQYF,TGTGCCAGCTCACCCACCCTAGGGCTTAACTACGAGCAGTACTTC
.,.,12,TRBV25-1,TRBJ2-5,CASRRETSPQYF,TGTGCCAGCAGACGGGAAACCAGCCCCCAGTACTTC
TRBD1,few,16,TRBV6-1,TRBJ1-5,CATTSRDRGHNQPQHF,TGTGCCACCACATCGAGGGACAGGGGGCACAATCAGCCCCAGCATTTT
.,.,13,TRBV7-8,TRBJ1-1,CASSLDRGAEAFF,TGTGCCAGCAGCTTGGACCGGGGCGCTGAAGCTTTCTTT
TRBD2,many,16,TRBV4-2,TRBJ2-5,CASSQDLGGRRKTQYF,TGTGCCAGCAGCCAAGATCTGGGCGGGAGGAGAAAGACCCAGTACTTC
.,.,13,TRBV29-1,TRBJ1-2,CSAPTAASYGYTF,TGCAGCGCTCCGACAGCGGCAAGCTATGGCTACACCTTC
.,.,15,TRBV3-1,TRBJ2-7,CASSQELVMSYEQYF,TGTGCCAGCAGCCAAGAGTTGGTGATGTCCTACGAGCAGTACTTC
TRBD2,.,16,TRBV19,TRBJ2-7,CASSGMGLAGAYEQYF,TGTGCCAGTAGTGGGATGGGACTAGCGGGAGCCTACGAGCAGTACTTC
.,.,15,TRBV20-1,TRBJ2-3,CSAVSSAFGPDTQYF,TGCAGTGCTGTTAGTAGCGCCTTCGGCCCAGATACGCAGTATTTT
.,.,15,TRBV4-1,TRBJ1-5,CASSQDSQRHQSQHF,TGCGCCAGCAGCCAAGACTCGCAGCGACATCAGTCCCAGCATTTT
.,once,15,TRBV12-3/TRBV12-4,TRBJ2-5,CASNPSLGPWETQYF,TGTGCCAGCAACCCCTCATTAGGGCCTTGGGAGACCCAGTACTTC
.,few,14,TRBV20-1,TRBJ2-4,CSARDRRGWNIQYF,TGCAGTGCTAGAGATCGGCGGGGATGGAACATTCAGTACTTC
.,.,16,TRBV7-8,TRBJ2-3,CASSAWRATSTDTQYF,TGTGCCAGCAGTGCGTGGAGGGCTACTAGCACAGATACGCAGTATTTT
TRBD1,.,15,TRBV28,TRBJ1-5,CASQTIQGTYQPQHF,TGTGCCAGCCAAACGATACAGGGGACCTATCAGCCCCAGCATTTT
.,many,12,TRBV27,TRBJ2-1,CASSLGANEQFF,TGTGCCAGCAGTTTAGGCGCGAATGAGCAGTTCTTC
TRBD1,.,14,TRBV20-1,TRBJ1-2,CSAKKGQVYYGYTF,TGCAGTGCCAAAAAGGGACAGGTTTACTATGGCTACACCTTC
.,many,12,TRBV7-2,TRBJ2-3,CASSPITDTQYF,TGTGCCAGCAGCCCGATCACAGATACGCAGTATTTT
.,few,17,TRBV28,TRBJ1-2,CASSLVAGHTRYYGYTF,TGTGCCAGCAGTTTGGTAGCGGGACACACAAGGTACTATGGCTACACCTTC
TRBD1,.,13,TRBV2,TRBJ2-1,CARFGTGISEQFF,TGTGCCCGCTTCGGGACAGGGATTAGTGAGCAGTTCTTC
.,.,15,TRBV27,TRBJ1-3,CASRSGKSSGNTIYF,TGTGCCAGCAGATCCGGGAAGTCCTCTGGAAACACCATATATTTT
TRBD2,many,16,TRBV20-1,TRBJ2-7,CSASRGWLAVSYEQYF,TGCAGTGCTAGCCGGGGATGGCTAGCGGTCTCCTACGAGCAGTACTTC
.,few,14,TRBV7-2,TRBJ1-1,CASSLEWNLGRAFF,TGTGCCAGCAGCTTAGAATGGAACCTCGGCAGAGCTTTCTTT
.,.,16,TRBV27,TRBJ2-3,CASSYIPFGSTDTQYF,TGTGCCAGCAGTTATATTCCGTTCGGGAGCACAGATACGCAGTATTTT
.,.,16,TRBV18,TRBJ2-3,CASSPPSGGPSDTQYF,TGTGCCAGCTCACCACCGAGTGGTGGGCCGTCAGATACGCAGTATTTT
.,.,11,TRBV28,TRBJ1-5,CASSLGRAQHF,TGTGCCAGCAGTCTAGGGAGGGCCCAGCATTTT
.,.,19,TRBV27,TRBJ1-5,CASSLWKGRGFGSNQPQHF,TGTGCCAGCAGTTTATGGAAGGGACGGGGGTTTGGTAGCAATCAGCCCCAGCATTTT
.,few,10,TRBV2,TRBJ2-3,CASLPDTQYF,TGTGCCAGCCTCCCAGATACGCAGTATTTT
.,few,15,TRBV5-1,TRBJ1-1,CASSFGSSTNTEAFF,TGCGCCAGCAGCTTTGGTTCGAGTACTAACACTGAAGCTTTCTTT
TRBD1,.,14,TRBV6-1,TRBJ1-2,CASRSIDRAHCYTF,TGTGCCAGCAGATCTATCGACAGGGCACATTGCTACACCTTC
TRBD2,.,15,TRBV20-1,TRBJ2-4,CSAPGLAGAKNIQYF,TGCAGTGCCCCGGGACTAGCGGGAGCCAAAAACATTCAGTACTTC
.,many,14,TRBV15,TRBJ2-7,CATSRDLGSQGQYF,TGTGCCACCAGCAGAGATCTTGGTTCGCAGGGGCAGTACTTC
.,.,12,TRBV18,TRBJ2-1,CASSPRRDEQLF,TGTGCCAGCTCACCAAGGAGGGACGAGCAGCTCTTC
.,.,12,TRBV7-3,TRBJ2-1,CASSSLDTKQFF,TGTGCCAGCAGCTCCCTAGACACTAAGCAGTTCTTC
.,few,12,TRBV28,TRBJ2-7,CASRTAYYEQYF,TGTGCCAGCAGGACAGCGTACTACGAGCAGTACTTC
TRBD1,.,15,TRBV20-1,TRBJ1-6,CSARDGGQGWAPLHF,TGCAGTGCAAGAGATGGAGGACAGGGCTGGGCACCCCTCCACTTT
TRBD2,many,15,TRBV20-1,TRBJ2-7,CSARDPTSGAYEQYF,TGCAGTGCTAGGGACCCGACTAGCGGTGCCTACGAGCAGTACTTC
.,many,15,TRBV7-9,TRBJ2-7,CASSSTTKGFYEQYF,TGTGCCAGCAGTTCCACTACGAAGGGATTCTACGAGCAGTACTTC